The 6 T cell receptor beta chains below were found in one sample sequenced in a study of T-cell memory formation after mild COVID-19. TCRdb passed the 5' RACE reads through MiXCR, listing each CDR3 protein once. This sample has about 440,000 distinct CDR3 sequences, with around 20% found just once. Source material: PBMCs or a T cell subset sorted from them (not recorded which). Source of these receptors: an adult woman who had mild COVID-19 (a few samples of this study predate the infection). Cell type and time point are not known.

This clonotype has more than one count but fewer than ten. This rearrangement joins TRBV7-3 to TRBJ2-3; D ambiguous. Germline assignment: CDR1 SGHTA and CDR2 FQGTGA. Trimming shortened V by 5 bases and J by 5 bases, and 11 bases separated the two germline ends. CDR3 length equals 13 residues. CDR3 in DNA: TGTGCCAGCAGCAAGTTCGTGGGAGATACGCAGTATTTT. Its translation is CASSKFVGDTQYF. The entire variable domain, with the rest obtained from reference TRBV7-3 and TRBJ2-3, is as follows: GAGVSQTPSNKVTEKGKYVELRCDPISGHTALYWYRQSLGQGPEFLIYFQGTGAADDSGLPNDRFFAVRPEGSVSTLKIQRTERGDSAVYLCASSKFVGDTQYFGPGTRLTVL.

The V and J genes are TRBV4-2 and TRBJ2-5; TRBD1 might be the D (5 bases). Trimming took off 0 bases at V and 4 bases at J, with 6 bases between the two ends. Germline CDR1 reads LGHNA; CDR2 reads YNFKEQ. CDR3 length equals 13 residues. The CDR3 reads CASSQDQGETQYF. For the CDR3, the DNA is TGTGCCAGCAGCCAAGATCAGGGAGAGACCCAGTACTTC.

The chain uses TRBV7-9 and TRBJ1-2; no definite D call. With 3 bases removed from V and 3 bases from J, the gap between germline ends came to 14 bases. In germline, CDR1 is SEHNR, CDR2 FQNEAQ (reference sequence). This CDR3 comprises 15 residues. CDR3 nucleotide sequence: TGTGCCAGCAGCTTGGAGACGAGACTCGACTATGGCTACACCTTC. It specifies CASSLETRLDYGYTF.

The J gene is TRBJ1-2, the V gene TRBV20-1; 9 nucleotides agree with TRBD1. CDR1 is DFQATT, CDR2 SNEGSKA, per germline (reference sequence). Trimming removed 3 bases from V and 7 bases from J; junction bases left unmatched: 15. The CDR3 spans 16 residues. The CDR3 loop is CSARGGETGGKGGYTF. In nucleotides, the CDR3 is TGCAGTGCTAGGGGTGGAGAGACAGGGGGAAAGGGTGGCTACACCTTC.

The V call is TRBV7-9, the J call TRBJ1-1; D gene uncertain. Trimming took off 5 bases at V and 3 bases at J, with 16 bases between the two ends. The germline V gene encodes CDR1 SEHNR and CDR2 FQNEAQ (reference sequence). The CDR3 is made up of 15 amino acids. The CDR3: CASSPRGWRDTEAFF. The CDR3 nucleotides read TGTGCCAGCAGCCCTAGAGGTTGGCGAGACACTGAAGCTTTCTTT.

This clonotype showed up just a few times. The CDR3: CASSHHRGPNTEAFF. The CDR3 bases are TGTGCCAGCAGCCATCACAGGGGACCGAACACTGAAGCTTTCTTT. This rearrangement joins TRBV3-1 to TRBJ1-1; 7 positions agree with TRBD1. Losses at the gene ends were 3 bases for V and 1 base for J; bases not matched to a gene: 5. Looked up from germline, CDR1 is LGHDT and CDR2 is YNNKEL (reference sequence). This CDR3 has 15 amino acids. The variable domain in full, completed from reference TRBV3-1 and TRBJ1-1, reads DTAVSQTPKYLVTQMGNDKSIKCEQNLGHDTMYWYKQDSKKFLKIMFSYNNKELIINETVPNRFSPKSPDKAHLNLHINSLELGDSAVYFCASSHHRGPNTEAFFGQGTRLTVV.